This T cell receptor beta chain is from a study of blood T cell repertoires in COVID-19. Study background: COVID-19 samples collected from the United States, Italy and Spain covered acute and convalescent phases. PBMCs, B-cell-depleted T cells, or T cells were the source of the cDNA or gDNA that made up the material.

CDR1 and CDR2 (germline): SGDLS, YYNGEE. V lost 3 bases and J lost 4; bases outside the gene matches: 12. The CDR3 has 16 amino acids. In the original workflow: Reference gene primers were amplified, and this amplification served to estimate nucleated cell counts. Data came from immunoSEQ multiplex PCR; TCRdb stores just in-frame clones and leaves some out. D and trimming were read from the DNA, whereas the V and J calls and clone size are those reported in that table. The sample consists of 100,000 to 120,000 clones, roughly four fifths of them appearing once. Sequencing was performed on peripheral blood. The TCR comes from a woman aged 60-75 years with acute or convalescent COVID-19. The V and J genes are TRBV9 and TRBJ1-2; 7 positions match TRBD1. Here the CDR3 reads CASSANFLGQIYGYTF. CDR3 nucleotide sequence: TGTGCCAGCAGCGCTAATTTCTTGGGACAGATCTATGGCTACACCTTC. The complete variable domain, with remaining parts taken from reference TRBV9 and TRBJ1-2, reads DSGVTQTPKHLITATGQRVTLRCSPRSGDLSVYWYQQSLDQGLQFLIQYYNGEERAKGNILERFSAQQFPDLHSELNLSSLELGDSALYFCASSANFLGQIYGYTFGSGTRLTVV.